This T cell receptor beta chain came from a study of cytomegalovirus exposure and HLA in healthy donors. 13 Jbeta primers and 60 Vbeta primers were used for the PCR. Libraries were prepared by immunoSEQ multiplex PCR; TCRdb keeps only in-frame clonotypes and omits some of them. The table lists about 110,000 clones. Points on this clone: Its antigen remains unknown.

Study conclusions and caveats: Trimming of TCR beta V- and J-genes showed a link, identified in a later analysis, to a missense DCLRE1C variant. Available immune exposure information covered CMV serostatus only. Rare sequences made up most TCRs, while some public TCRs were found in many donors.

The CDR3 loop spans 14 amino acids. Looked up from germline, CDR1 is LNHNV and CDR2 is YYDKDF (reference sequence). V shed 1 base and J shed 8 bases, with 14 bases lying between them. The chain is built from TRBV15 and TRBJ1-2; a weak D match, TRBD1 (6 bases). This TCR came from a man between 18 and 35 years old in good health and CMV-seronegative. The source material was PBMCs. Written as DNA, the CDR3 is TGTGCCACCAGCAGAGGTGGGGCGACAGGAGGCTACACCTTC. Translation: CATSRGGATGGYTF.